This TCR beta chain originates from a study of radiotherapy plus CTLA-4 blockade in lung cancer. Assay: immunoSEQ multiplex PCR; the TCRdb copy retains only in-frame clones and omits some. The data contain tens of thousands of clones, approximately 80% of them singletons. The ends lost 10 bases at V and 7 bases at J; junction bases unmatched: 14. Germline V gene data show CDR1 as MDHEN and CDR2 as SYDVKM. This CDR3 is 15 amino acids long. This chain connects TRBV28 to TRBJ2-1; TRBD2 aligns across 9 bases. This TCR was sampled from a human donor with non-small cell lung cancer whose response to radiotherapy plus ipilimumab could not be evaluated. Sequenced material: peripheral blood, taken from a patient treated with radiotherapy plus ipilimumab. This CDR3 is CATRGAGGGMNEQFF. CDR3 nucleotides: TGTGCCACCCGGGGGGCGGGAGGGGGTATGAATGAGCAGTTCTTC.